A selection of T cell receptor beta chains follows, all from one sample in a study of control samples from healthy donors and cancer patients. TCRdb's table, derived via immunoSEQ multiplex PCR, lists solely in-frame clones and lacks some. The data show roughly 100,000 clones, 83% seen once. Specimen: blood. The receptors were gathered from a woman in her 50s in good health. The CDR3 runs from the conserved cysteine through the conserved F or W. The order of the fields is V gene, clone size, D gene, J gene, CDR3 DNA, CDR3 protein. D genes are given only for firm matches. Size is stated for part of the rows, as once, few or many counts, or as a class when the clone is expanded.

V gene: TRBV9
clone size: -
D gene: -
J gene: TRBJ2-7
CDR3 DNA: TGTGCCAGCAGCGACGGGGACAACTACGAGCAGTACTTC
CDR3 protein: CASSDGDNYEQYF

V gene: TRBV7-9
clone size: -
D gene: -
J gene: TRBJ2-5
CDR3 DNA: TGTGCCAGCAGCTTAGGCCCAGGGGGGGGAGAGACCCAGTACTTC
CDR3 protein: CASSLGPGGGETQYF

V gene: TRBV19
clone size: -
D gene: -
J gene: TRBJ1-1
CDR3 DNA: TGTGCCAGTAGTATAGGGAGGCTTACTGAAGCTTTCTTT
CDR3 protein: CASSIGRLTEAFF

V gene: TRBV6-5
clone size: -
D gene: TRBD1
J gene: TRBJ1-2
CDR3 DNA: TGTGCCAGCAGGTTGGACAGGGTGGTTCTTAGCTACACCTTC
CDR3 protein: CASRLDRVVLSYTF

V gene: TRBV12-3/TRBV12-4
clone size: -
D gene: -
J gene: TRBJ2-7
CDR3 DNA: TGTGCCAGCAGTTTGCTATCCTACGAGCAGTACTTC
CDR3 protein: CASSLLSYEQYF

V gene: TRBV2
clone size: -
D gene: -
J gene: TRBJ1-2
CDR3 DNA: TGTGCCGGCAGGGGTTTTTTGGATGGCTACACCTTC
CDR3 protein: CAGRGFLDGYTF

V gene: TRBV7-2
clone size: -
D gene: -
J gene: TRBJ2-5
CDR3 DNA: TGTGCCAGCAGCTTAGTCCGGGGAGAGACCCAGTACTTC
CDR3 protein: CASSLVRGETQYF

V gene: TRBV28
clone size: few
D gene: -
J gene: TRBJ1-5
CDR3 DNA: TGTGCCAGCAGTTTAAGGGATAGCAATCAGCCCCAGCATTTT
CDR3 protein: CASSLRDSNQPQHF

V gene: TRBV6-1
clone size: -
D gene: -
J gene: TRBJ1-1
CDR3 DNA: TGTGCCAGCATAGGGGCGGGGAACACTGAAGCTTTCTTT
CDR3 protein: CASIGAGNTEAFF

V gene: TRBV24-1
clone size: -
D gene: TRBD1
J gene: TRBJ2-5
CDR3 DNA: TGTGCCACCAGTGATTTGCGCGTCGGGACAGGGGGCTCTGAGACCCAGTACTTC
CDR3 protein: CATSDLRVGTGGSETQYF

V gene: TRBV6-5
clone size: -
D gene: TRBD1
J gene: TRBJ1-2
CDR3 DNA: TGTGCCAGCAGTCGGGGGACAGCTAACTATGGCTACACCTTC
CDR3 protein: CASSRGTANYGYTF